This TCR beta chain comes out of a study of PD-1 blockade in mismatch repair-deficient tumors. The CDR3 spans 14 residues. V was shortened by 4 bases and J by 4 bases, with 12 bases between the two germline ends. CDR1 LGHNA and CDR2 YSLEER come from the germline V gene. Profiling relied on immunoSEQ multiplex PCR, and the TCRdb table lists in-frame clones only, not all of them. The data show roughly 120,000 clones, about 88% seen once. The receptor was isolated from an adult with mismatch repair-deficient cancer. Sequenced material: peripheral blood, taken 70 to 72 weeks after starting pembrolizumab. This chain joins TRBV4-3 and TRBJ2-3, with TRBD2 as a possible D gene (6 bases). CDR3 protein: CASSRGGGADTQYF. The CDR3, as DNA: TGCGCCAGCAGCCGGGGAGGTGGCGCAGATACGCAGTATTTT.